Listed here are 30 T cell receptor beta chains from one sample, sequenced in a study of OX40 agonist ivuxolimab in advanced cancers. Sequenced by immunoSEQ multiplex PCR; TCRdb stores in-frame clones only, minus some. The data show 95,000 to 100,000 clones, just under 95% seen once. The sample in question was CD4+ or CD8+ T cells sorted from blood, obtained in a trial of the OX40 agonist ivuxolimab. The receptors stem from an adult with an advanced solid tumor such as melanoma, head and neck, liver or kidney cancer.

V usage is TRBV15 and J usage is TRBJ1-1; 7 bases match TRBD1. This CDR3 spans 15 amino acids. The V gene's germline CDR1 is LNHNV and CDR2 YYDKDF (reference sequence). V was pared by 1 base and J by 3 bases, with 5 bases of the junction left unmatched. CDR3 DNA: TGTGCCACCAGCAGAGGACAAACAGGGGACACTGAAGCTTTCTTT. Amino acids: CATSRGQTGDTEAFF.

The chain employs TRBV7-2 and TRBJ2-7, with D uncertain. The germline V and J ends were trimmed by 3 bases and 6 bases, with 9 bases remaining between them. Germline values: CDR1 SGHTA, CDR2 FQGNSA. CDR3 length: 12 amino acids. CDR3 residues: CASSFTAREQYV. Here the CDR3 DNA reads TGTGCCAGCAGCTTTACCGCGCGCGAGCAGTACGTC.

The V gene is TRBV6-6, the J gene TRBJ2-2, with D perhaps TRBD1 (6 bases). The V and J ends lost 6 bases and 2 bases respectively, with 7 bases between them. The CDR3 totals 13 residues. Germline CDR1 and CDR2: MNHNY and SVGAGI (reference sequence). CDR3 coding DNA: TGTGCCAGCAGGGACAGCAACACCGGGGAGCTGTTTTTT. Translated: CASRDSNTGELFF.

The chain links TRBV5-1 to TRBJ2-1; 11 bases line up with TRBD1. Looked up from germline, CDR1 is SGHRS and CDR2 is YFSETQ. Germline trimming cut 7 bases from V and 9 bases from J; bases unmatched to any gene: 6. There are 13 residues in the CDR3. This chain's CDR3 is CASADRGLSEQFF. The CDR3 DNA reads as TGCGCCAGCGCGGACAGGGGGCTCAGTGAGCAGTTCTTC.

The J gene is TRBJ2-7, the V gene TRBV2; TRBD1 might be the D (6 bases). V dropped 8 bases and J dropped 3 bases, with 14 bases sitting between them. The CDR3 has 13 amino acids. The germline V gene encodes CDR1 SNHLY and CDR2 FYNNEI. The CDR3 nucleotides read TGTGCCAGCCAAAGGGACACAAACTACGAGCAGTACTTC. Protein product: CASQRDTNYEQYF.

The chain is built from TRBV6-1 and TRBJ1-6; D is ambiguous. This CDR3 is 13 amino acids long. The V gene's germline CDR1 is MNHNS and CDR2 SASEGT. Trimming left V 2 bases short and J 10 bases short, with 9 bases between. The CDR3 loop is CASSENVGSPLHF. In DNA, the CDR3 is TGTGCCAGCAGTGAAAACGTGGGGTCACCCCTCCACTTT.

The V call is TRBV6-5, the J call TRBJ1-6; D gene uncertain. V lost 2 bases, J lost 9 bases, and 8 bases lay in between. The germline V gene encodes CDR1 MNHEY and CDR2 SVGAGI. CDR3 length: 13 amino acids. The CDR3, as DNA: TGTGCCAGCAGTTACCTGCAGTCTTCACCCCTCCACTTT. The encoded protein is CASSYLQSSPLHF.

The rearrangement uses TRBV6-6 and TRBJ1-2; D perhaps matches TRBD1 (5 bases). Germline CDR1 and CDR2: MNHNY and SVGAGI (reference sequence). The CDR3 consists of 13 residues. V was shortened by 2 bases and J by 7 bases, with 11 bases between the two germline ends. CDR3 nucleotides: TGTGCCAGCAGTTACCGGCAGGGTCGTGGCTACACCTTC. Protein: CASSYRQGRGYTF.

J is TRBJ2-5 and V is TRBV5-1; the D is unclear. Trimming removed 2 bases from V and 5 bases from J, with 13 bases in between. CDR1 and CDR2 (germline): SGHRS, YFSETQ. The CDR3 contains 14 residues. In nucleotides, the CDR3 is TGCGCCAGCAGCTTTTTCGGCGTGGCGGAGACCCAGTACTTC. Translated: CASSFFGVAETQYF.

Concerning this clone: Other DNA sequences of this sample code for an identical CDR3. This rearrangement joins TRBV11-2 to TRBJ2-3; D gene uncertain. Trimming stripped 0 bases from V and 4 bases from J, with 5 bases between. From germline, CDR1 is SGHAT and CDR2 FQNNGV. CDR3 size: 13 residues. The CDR3 protein is CASSLDRADTQYF. CDR3 sequence (DNA): TGTGCCAGCAGCTTAGATCGTGCAGATACGCAGTATTTT.

V usage is TRBV28 and J usage is TRBJ2-3; TRBD2 is a possible D gene (5 bases). CDR1 is MDHEN and CDR2 is SYDVKM in the germline V gene. V was clipped by 5 bases and J by 3 bases, with 18 bases between them. The CDR3 length is 16 residues. In DNA form, the CDR3 reads TGTGCCAGCAGTCCTCCTTTCAGGACGGGAACAGATACGCAGTATTTT. Its protein is CASSPPFRTGTDTQYF.

The chain joins TRBV25-1 to TRBJ1-1; D unclear. Looked up from germline, CDR1 is MGHDK and CDR2 is SYGVNS. With 3 bases removed from V and 7 bases from J, the gap between germline ends came to 6 bases. The CDR3 is made up of 11 amino acids. The CDR3: CASSDYGEAFF. The CDR3 nucleotides are TGTGCCAGCAGTGATTATGGTGAAGCTTTCTTT.

The chain couples TRBV7-2 to TRBJ1-2; D ambiguous. Trimming stripped 5 bases from V and 4 bases from J, with 14 bases between. The CDR3 extends over 14 amino acids. Germline V gene sequence: CDR1 SGHTA, CDR2 FQGNSA. CDR3 DNA: TGTGCCAGCAGCCGCATCGGGGTCGGCTATGGCTACACCTTC. It encodes CASSRIGVGYGYTF.

This clone occurred once. The chain carries TRBV25-1 and TRBJ2-5, with D unresolved. CDR1 is MGHDK, CDR2 SYGVNS, per germline. V was shortened by 6 bases and J by 1 base, with 6 bases between the two germline ends. The CDR3 extends over 12 amino acids. The chain's CDR3 is CASRGSQETQYF. The CDR3 region has the DNA TGTGCCAGCAGGGGTTCCCAAGAGACCCAGTACTTC.

The rearrangement links TRBV6-6 to TRBJ1-2, with 8 bases fitting TRBD1. CDR1 and CDR2 (germline): MNHNY, SVGAGI (reference sequence). The CDR3 totals 15 residues. J gave up 4 bases and V 5 bases, and 9 bases lay outside the gene matches. This CDR3 reads CASSPTPQGAYGYTF. Here the CDR3 DNA reads TGTGCCAGCAGTCCCACCCCCCAGGGGGCCTATGGCTACACCTTC.

V gene TRBV6-5 combines with J gene TRBJ1-2; the D gene is possibly TRBD1 (6 bases). Trimming removed 0 bases from V and 5 bases from J, with 13 bases in between. CDR1 MNHEY and CDR2 SVGAGI come from the germline V gene. The CDR3 spans 15 residues. The CDR3 bases are TGTGCCAGCAGTTACTCTGCAGGGGAAGGATATGGCTACACCTTC. This encodes CASSYSAGEGYGYTF.

J is TRBJ1-4 and V is TRBV4-3; perhaps TRBD1 as D (5 bases). The CDR3 is made up of 15 amino acids. Looked up from germline, CDR1 is LGHNA and CDR2 is YSLEER. V lost 1 base and J 8 bases, leaving 14 bases between the germline ends. CDR3 coding DNA: TGCGCCAGCAGCCAAGGGCAGGGACGGGGCGAAAAACTGTTTTTT. Protein product: CASSQGQGRGEKLFF.

The chain carries TRBV6-5 and TRBJ2-7, with D unresolved. From germline, CDR1 is MNHEY and CDR2 SVGAGI. V was trimmed by 6 bases and J by 0 bases, leaving 3 bases between them. The CDR3 has 11 amino acids. Here the CDR3 reads CASSDSYEQYF. In DNA form, the CDR3 reads TGTGCCAGCAGCGACTCCTACGAGCAGTACTTC.

The chain uses TRBV11-3 and TRBJ2-7; 7 positions agree with TRBD1. CDR3 length: 14 amino acids. The trim removed 1 base at V and 3 bases at J, leaving 3 bases unmatched. Germline values: CDR1 SGHNT, CDR2 YENEEA. The CDR3: CASSLGGDSYEQYV. In nucleotides, the CDR3 is TGTGCCAGCAGCTTAGGAGGGGACAGCTACGAGCAGTACGTC.

This clone showed up just once. This chain uses TRBV12-5 with TRBJ2-5, with D perhaps TRBD2 (7 bases). The germline gives CDR1 LGHNT, CDR2 FRNRAP. The V gene lost 5 bases and the J gene lost 5 bases, with 18 bases spanning the gap. The CDR3 loop spans 15 amino acids. The CDR3 DNA reads TGTGCTAGTGGTCCGGGGGCGGGAGAAAAGGAGACCCAGTACTTC. It specifies CASGPGAGEKETQYF. The complete variable domain, with remaining parts taken from reference TRBV12-5 and TRBJ2-5, reads DARVTQTPRHKVTEMGQEVTMRCQPILGHNTVFWYRQTMMQGLELLAYFRNRAPLDDSGMPKDRFSAEMPDATLATLKIQPSEPRDSAVYFCASGPGAGEKETQYFGPGTRLLVL.

J is TRBJ2-7 and V is TRBV6-1; 9 bases are a match to TRBD1. Germline CDR1 and CDR2: MNHNS and SASEGT. Trimming cost V 6 bases and J 3 bases; bases outside gene matches: 6. CDR3 size: 14 residues. CDR3 in amino acids: CASRSDRGGYEQYF. In DNA form, the CDR3 reads TGTGCCAGCAGATCGGACAGGGGCGGCTACGAGCAGTACTTC.

The chain carries TRBV7-2 and TRBJ2-7, with D perhaps matching TRBD1 (5 bases). CDR1 and CDR2 (germline): SGHTA, FQGNSA. V lost 4 bases and J 7 bases, leaving 14 bases between the germline ends. The CDR3 contains 13 residues. CDR3 in amino acids: CASSSNQGGEQYF. CDR3 DNA: TGTGCCAGCAGCTCAAACCAGGGTGGAGAGCAGTACTTC.

The CDR3 nucleotides read TGTGCCAGCAGCGAACCACTACTAAGCTACGACAGGGGGTACGAGCAGTACTTC. It encodes CASSEPLLSYDRGYEQYF. J is TRBJ2-7 and V is TRBV2, with TRBD1 matching 9 bases. The CDR3 is made up of 18 amino acids. The junction had 19 bases not matched to a gene; V was cut back by 6 bases and J by 4 bases. Looked up from germline, CDR1 is SNHLY and CDR2 is FYNNEI. The full variable domain, with the rest looked up from reference TRBV2 and TRBJ2-7, is EPEVTQTPSHQVTQMGQEVILRCVPISNHLYFYWYRQILGQKVEFLVSFYNNEISEKSEIFDDQFSVERPDGSNFTLKIRSTKLEDSAMYFCASSEPLLSYDRGYEQYFGPGTRLTVT.

The chain uses TRBV2 and TRBJ2-5; 8 nucleotides line up with TRBD2. The V gene end was trimmed by 6 bases and the J gene end by 0 bases; junction bases not matched to a gene: 12. The germline CDR1 and CDR2 sequences are SNHLY and FYNNEI. This CDR3 comprises 17 residues. The DNA for the CDR3 is TGTGCCAGCAGCCCAAGGGCTAGCGGGCCTAACCAAGAGACCCAGTACTTC. As protein: CASSPRASGPNQETQYF. Looking up the rest from reference TRBV2 and TRBJ2-5 gives the full variable domain: EPEVTQTPSHQVTQMGQEVILRCVPISNHLYFYWYRQILGQKVEFLVSFYNNEISEKSEIFDDQFSVERPDGSNFTLKIRSTKLEDSAMYFCASSPRASGPNQETQYFGPGTRLLVL.

The chain joins TRBV5-4 to TRBJ2-1; tentatively, D is TRBD2 (5 bases). The CDR3 is 14 amino acids. V gave up 4 bases and J gave up 4 bases, with 12 bases separating them. Germline V lookup: CDR1 SGHNT, CDR2 YYREEE (reference sequence). CDR3 bases: TGTGCCAGCAGCATCCAGCGGAAATACAATGAGCAGTTCTTC. This translates into CASSIQRKYNEQFF.

The V call is TRBV7-8, the J call TRBJ2-7, with 8 positions matching TRBD1. V lost 2 bases to trimming and J lost 2 bases; unmatched junction nucleotides: 2. The germline gives CDR1 SGHVS, CDR2 FQNEAQ. This CDR3 has 14 amino acids. The CDR3 bases are TGTGCCAGCAGCTTATGGGACAGGCCCTACGAGCAGTACGTC. It specifies CASSLWDRPYEQYV.

The chain is built from TRBV7-2 and TRBJ1-3, with 11 bases aligning to TRBD1. After removal of 5 bases from V and 3 bases from J, the junction contained 6 bases not matched to a gene. Germline CDR1 reads SGHTA; CDR2 reads FQGNSA. The CDR3 is 16 amino acids. The CDR3 DNA is TGTGCCAGCAGCCTGGCCGGGACAGGGGGTGGAAACACCATATATTTT. This codes for CASSLAGTGGGNTIYF.

The chain has TRBV30 and TRBJ2-5; D unresolved. The germline V and J ends were trimmed by 2 bases and 1 base, with 8 bases remaining between them. The CDR3 consists of 13 residues. Germline-derived CDR1 and CDR2 are GTSNPN and SVGIG (reference sequence). The DNA for the CDR3 is TGTGCCTGGAGTCAGGCCGCCCAAGAGACCCAGTACTTC. Encoded protein: CAWSQAAQETQYF.

The chain carries TRBV28 and TRBJ1-5, with TRBD1 matching 8 bases. This CDR3 is 18 amino acids long. CDR1 MDHEN and CDR2 SYDVKM come from the germline V gene. With V trimmed by 0 bases and J by 0 bases, 7 bases remained unmatched. The CDR3, as DNA: TGTGCCAGCAGTTTATGGTACAGACAGGGGAGTAGCAATCAGCCCCAGCATTTT. This encodes CASSLWYRQGSSNQPQHF.

The chain is built from TRBV5-1 and TRBJ1-2; D possibly corresponds to TRBD1 (5 bases). The ends were cut back, 4 bases at V and 8 bases at J, with 15 bases in the middle. Germline-derived CDR1 and CDR2 are SGHRS and YFSETQ. The CDR3 is made up of 13 amino acids. CDR3 loop: CASSPLTDMGYTF. The CDR3 nucleotides read TGCGCCAGCAGCCCTTTGACAGATATGGGCTACACCTTC.